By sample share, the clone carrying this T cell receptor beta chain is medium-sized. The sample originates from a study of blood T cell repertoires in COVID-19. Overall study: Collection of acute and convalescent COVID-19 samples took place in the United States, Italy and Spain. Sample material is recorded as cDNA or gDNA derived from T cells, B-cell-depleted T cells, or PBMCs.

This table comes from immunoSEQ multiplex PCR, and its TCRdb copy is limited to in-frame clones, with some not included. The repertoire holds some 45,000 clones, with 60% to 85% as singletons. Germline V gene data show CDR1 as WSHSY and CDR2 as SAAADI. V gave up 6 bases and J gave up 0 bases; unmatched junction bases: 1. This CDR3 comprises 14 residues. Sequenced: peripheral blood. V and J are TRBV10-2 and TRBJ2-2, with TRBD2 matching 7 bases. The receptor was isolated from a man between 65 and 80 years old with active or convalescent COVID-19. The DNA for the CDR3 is TGCGCCAGCAGGGGGGGGTCGAACACCGGGGAGCTGTTTTTT. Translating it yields CASRGGSNTGELFF.